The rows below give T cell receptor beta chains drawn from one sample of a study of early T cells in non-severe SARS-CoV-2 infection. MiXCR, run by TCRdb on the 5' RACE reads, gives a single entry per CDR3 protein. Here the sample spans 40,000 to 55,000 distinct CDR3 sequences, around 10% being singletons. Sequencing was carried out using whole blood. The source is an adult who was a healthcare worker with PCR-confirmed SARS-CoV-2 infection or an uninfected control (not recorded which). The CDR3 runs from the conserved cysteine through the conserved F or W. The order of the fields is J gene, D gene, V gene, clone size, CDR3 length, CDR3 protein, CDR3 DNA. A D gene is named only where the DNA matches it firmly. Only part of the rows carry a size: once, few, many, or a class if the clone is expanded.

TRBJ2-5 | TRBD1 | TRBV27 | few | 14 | CASSLGQGQETQYF | TGTGCCAGCAGTCTCGGACAGGGCCAAGAGACCCAGTACTTC
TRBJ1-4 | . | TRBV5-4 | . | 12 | CASSSVDEKLFF | TGTGCCAGCAGCTCGGTAGATGAAAAACTGTTTTTT
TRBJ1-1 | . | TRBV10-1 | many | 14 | CASSAGTWGTEAFF | TGCGCCAGCAGTGCCGGGACCTGGGGAACTGAAGCTTTCTTT
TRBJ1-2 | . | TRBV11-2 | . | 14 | CASSQRGLNYGYTF | TGTGCCAGCAGTCAGAGGGGTCTCAACTATGGCTACACCTTC
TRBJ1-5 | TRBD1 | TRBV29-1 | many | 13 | CSVLDREEQPQHF | TGCAGCGTCCTGGACAGGGAGGAGCAGCCCCAGCATTTT
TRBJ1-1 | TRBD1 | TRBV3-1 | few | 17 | CASSRQGVRGVNTEAFF | TGTGCCAGCAGCAGACAGGGCGTTCGGGGGGTGAACACTGAAGCTTTCTTT
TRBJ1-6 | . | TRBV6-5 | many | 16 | CASSFAGGGYNSPLHF | TGTGCCAGCAGTTTCGCGGGGGGTGGCTATAATTCACCCCTCCACTTT
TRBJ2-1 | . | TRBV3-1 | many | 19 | CASSQVHGEEGSSYNEQFF | TGTGCCAGCAGCCAAGTCCACGGGGAGGAGGGGAGCTCCTACAATGAGCAGTTCTTC
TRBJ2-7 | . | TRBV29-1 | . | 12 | CSVGAGAYEQYF | TGCAGCGTTGGGGCAGGGGCCTACGAGCAGTACTTC
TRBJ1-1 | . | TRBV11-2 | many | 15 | CASRPGWGANTEAFF | TGTGCCAGCAGGCCTGGATGGGGGGCGAACACTGAAGCTTTCTTT
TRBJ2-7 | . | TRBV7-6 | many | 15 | CASSLAGVSPYEQYF | TGTGCCAGCAGCTTAGCGGGAGTTAGCCCCTACGAGCAGTACTTC
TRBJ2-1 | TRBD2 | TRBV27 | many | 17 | CASSSPGRGRAAKEQFF | TGTGCCAGCAGTTCCCCTGGAAGAGGGAGGGCCGCGAAGGAGCAGTTCTTC
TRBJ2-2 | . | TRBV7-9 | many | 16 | CASSPVGGSNTGELFF | TGTGCCAGCAGCCCTGTGGGGGGTTCGAACACCGGGGAGCTGTTTTTT
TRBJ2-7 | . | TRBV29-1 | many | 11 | CSFGNYYEQYF | TGCAGCTTTGGGAACTACTACGAGCAGTACTTC